This is a list of T cell receptor beta chains from one sample in a study of blood T cell repertoires in COVID-19. Sequenced by immunoSEQ multiplex PCR; TCRdb stores in-frame clones only, minus some. Here the sample spans around 300,000 clones, 90% being singletons. Material for sequencing was peripheral blood. All receptors derive from a woman in her thirties with COVID-19, enrolled during active disease. The CDR3 runs from the conserved cysteine through the conserved F or W. The size field is filled for only some rows; it gives once, few, many or a size class.

clone_size	v_call	j_call	cdr3_aa
-	TRBV7-9	TRBJ2-5	CASSNSGEGETQYF
-	TRBV12-3/TRBV12-4	TRBJ1-5	CASRTGGNQPQHF
once	TRBV6-6	TRBJ2-7	CATLTDSYEQYF
-	TRBV14	TRBJ2-7	CASSQASGLAGAEQYF
-	TRBV15	TRBJ2-1	CATSLPARGAFSNEQFF
once	TRBV30	TRBJ1-5	CAWSGVEAGIQPQHF
-	TRBV27	TRBJ1-2	CASRTAGGYGYTF
-	TRBV10-3	TRBJ1-5	CAISAEEGSQPQHF
-	TRBV12-3/TRBV12-4	TRBJ1-1	CASSFLNTEAFF
-	TRBV3-1/TRBV3-2	TRBJ1-2	CASSHKGIQGFSGYTF
-	TRBV12-3/TRBV12-4	TRBJ1-1	CASSLSPITEAFF
few	TRBV7-6	TRBJ1-4	CASSIPGDEKLFF
once	TRBV5-4	TRBJ2-5	CASSTTGGPETQYF
-	TRBV5-4	TRBJ2-1	CASSLGLAENEQFF
-	TRBV19	TRBJ1-1	CASSMGTDNTEAFF
once	TRBV3-1/TRBV3-2	TRBJ2-7	CASSQRGSPGPKFTYEQYF
-	TRBV7-9	TRBJ2-2	CASSSKAGGPVGELFF
-	TRBV19	TRBJ1-1	CASSIDPVGGVTEAFF
-	TRBV5-1	TRBJ2-2	CASSLRSQTGELFF
-	TRBV30	TRBJ2-2	CAWSLPPTSGTYTGELFF
few	TRBV7-9	TRBJ2-7	CASSSRLQGASEQYF
-	TRBV19	TRBJ2-7	CASSQGLAGGRLSYEQYF
-	TRBV11-2	TRBJ1-6	CASSEANSPLHF
-	TRBV28	TRBJ1-2	CASSTLDWGTGLGRGYGYTF
-	TRBV6-5	TRBJ1-1	CASSKQGAWTEAFF